This passage covers 14 T cell receptor beta chains from one sample sequenced in a study of CD8+CD57+ T cells in acquired aplastic anemia. The study profiled TCR beta VDJ and CDR3 using genomic DNA as template. TCRdb used MiXCR to reprocess the reads, holding one entry per CDR3 protein. There are approximately 300,000 distinct CDR3 sequences in the sample; 56% occur only once, and around 1.3% lies in the top ten. Sequencing involved patients with CD8+CD57+ cell expansion previously shown by flow cytometry. Sequencing was done on a sample of sorted CD4+, CD8+, or CD8+CD57+ T cells (not recorded which) from PBMCs. These receptors came from a human donor with aplastic anemia.

This clonotype was seen ten or more times. V gene TRBV7-9 combines with J gene TRBJ2-3; maybe TRBD2 (6 bases). Looked up from germline, CDR1 is SEHNR and CDR2 is FQNEAQ (reference sequence). CDR3 size: 14 residues. V lost 0 bases and J lost 6, with 10 bases in between. This CDR3 is CASSLAGLADTQYF. The CDR3 DNA follows: TGTGCCAGCAGCTTAGCGGGACTGGCGGATACGCAGTATTTT. The full variable domain, completed using reference TRBV7-9 and TRBJ2-3, is DTGVSQNPRHKITKRGQNVTFRCDPISEHNRLYWYRQTLGQGPEFLTYFQNEAQLEKSRLLSDRFSAERPKGSFSTLEIQRTEQGDSAMYLCASSLAGLADTQYFGPGTRLTVL.

This clonotype was detected ten times or more. The chain couples TRBV9 to TRBJ1-1, with 11 bases aligning to TRBD1. The ends lost 3 bases at V and 7 bases at J; junction bases unmatched: 8. The CDR3 runs 15 residues. The germline CDR1 and CDR2 sequences are SGDLS and YYNGEE. This CDR3 is CASSERTGGVGEAFF. The CDR3 DNA reads TGTGCCAGCAGCGAAAGGACAGGGGGCGTAGGTGAAGCTTTCTTT.

This clonotype appeared many times. V is TRBV6-6 and J is TRBJ2-7; D perhaps matches TRBD2 (6 bases). This CDR3 has 14 residues. CDR1 and CDR2 from the germline V gene are MNHNY and SVGAGI (reference sequence). Between the trimmed V and J ends, which lost 6 bases and 6 bases, there was a span of 18 bases. The CDR3 loop reads CASSRDSQQPEQYF. In DNA form, the CDR3 reads TGTGCCAGCAGCCGGGACTCCCAGCAGCCCGAGCAGTACTTC.

Ten or more counts support this clonotype. The V gene is TRBV28, the J gene TRBJ1-6; D remains ambiguous. The CDR3 is 13 residues long. In germline, CDR1 is MDHEN, CDR2 SYDVKM. Between the trimmed V and J ends, which lost 8 bases and 9 bases, there was a span of 14 bases. The CDR3 nucleotides read TGTGCCAGCCAAGGCCAAGAACTTTCACCCCTCCACTTT. The encoded protein is CASQGQELSPLHF.

V gene TRBV19 combines with J gene TRBJ2-7, with 8 nucleotides matching TRBD1. Germline V gene data show CDR1 as LNHDA and CDR2 as SQIVND (reference sequence). The V segment lost 5 bases and the J segment 4 bases; nucleotides outside the gene matches: 7. The length of the CDR3 is 14 residues. The CDR3 nucleotides read TGTGCCAGTAGTCCAGGGACAGGAATTTACGAGCAGTACTTC. Encoded protein: CASSPGTGIYEQYF.

The V gene is TRBV7-9, the J gene TRBJ2-2; maybe TRBD2 (6 bases). Germline V lookup: CDR1 SEHNR, CDR2 FQNEAQ (reference sequence). Trimming removed 5 bases at V and 10 bases at J, with 14 bases between. The CDR3 totals 13 residues. The CDR3 is CASSAAGLLELFF. In DNA, the CDR3 is TGTGCCAGCAGCGCTGCGGGACTCCTGGAGCTGTTTTTT.

V gene TRBV20-1 combines with J gene TRBJ1-5; no clear D. CDR3 length: 14 amino acids. CDR1 and CDR2 from the germline V gene are DFQATT and SNEGSKA (reference sequence). Trimming took 6 bases from V and 1 from J, leaving 13 bases between them. Here the CDR3 reads CSAQTSGSNQPQHF. The CDR3 DNA is TGCAGTGCCCAGACTAGCGGGAGCAATCAGCCCCAGCATTTT.

The rearrangement uses TRBV7-2 and TRBJ1-4; D may be TRBD1 (6 bases). Looked up from germline, CDR1 is SGHTA and CDR2 is FQGNSA. V dropped 5 bases and J dropped 7 bases, with 14 bases sitting between them. This CDR3 contains 14 residues. CDR3: CASSIVIGGEKLFF. As DNA, the CDR3 is TGTGCCAGCAGCATCGTTATAGGGGGTGAAAAACTGTTTTTT.

For this clonotype: A much larger clone differs from this one at a single base, so this may be a read error. This likely comes from a read error, as the CDR3 has no conserved phenylalanine or tryptophan at its end. The chain combines TRBV6-5 with TRBJ2-1; TRBD2 matches 11 bases. CDR1 and CDR2 from the germline V gene are MNHEY and SVGAGI. This CDR3 region has 17 residues. V gave up 0 bases and J gave up 5 bases; unmatched junction bases: 6. Here the CDR3 DNA reads TGTGCCAGCAGTTACTCGGCACCGGGACTAGCGGACAATGAGCAGTTCCTC. Its translation: CASSYSAPGLADNEQFL.

This clonotype has just a few counts. The rearrangement links TRBV9 to TRBJ2-7, with a tentative D call TRBD1 (6 bases). This CDR3 region has 14 residues. Germline values: CDR1 SGDLS, CDR2 YYNGEE. The germline V and J ends were trimmed by 0 bases and 5 bases, with 12 bases remaining between them. The CDR3 sequence: CASSVGSQGNEQYF. In nucleotides, the CDR3 is TGTGCCAGCAGCGTAGGATCTCAGGGGAACGAGCAGTACTTC.

As for this clonotype: No conserved phenylalanine or tryptophan is present at the end of the CDR3, so a read error is the likely explanation. The V and J genes are TRBV15 and TRBJ2-1; D is ambiguous. The CDR3 sequence is 12 residues long. Germline V CDR1 and CDR2: LNHNV, YYDKDF (reference sequence). With 3 bases removed from V and 4 bases from J, the gap between germline ends came to 4 bases. CDR3 loop: CATSRGYNEQFL. CDR3 coding DNA: TGTGCCACCAGCAGGGGGTACAATGAGCAGTTCCTC.

As for this clonotype: A junction boundary mismatches the germline segment, possibly from a read error. V usage is TRBV5-1 and J usage is TRBJ1-2; TRBD1 aligns across 8 bases. CDR1 and CDR2 from the germline V gene are SGHRS and YFSETQ. The CDR3 loop spans 15 amino acids. CDR3 sequence (DNA): TGCGCCAGCAGCTCACCAGGGGGCATAGCGGATGGCTACGCCTTC. Its translation: CASSSPGGIADGYAF.

This clonotype was seen a few times. The chain couples TRBV7-3 to TRBJ2-7; 7 nucleotides line up with TRBD2. CDR3 length: 13 amino acids. After removal of 2 bases from V and 6 bases from J, the junction contained 4 bases not matched to a gene. CDR1 SGHTA and CDR2 FQGTGA come from the germline V gene. CDR3 in amino acids: CASSLAGDGEQYF. CDR3 bases: TGTGCCAGCAGCTTAGCGGGAGACGGCGAGCAGTACTTC. The full variable domain, rest sourced from reference TRBV7-3 and TRBJ2-7, is GAGVSQTPSNKVTEKGKYVELRCDPISGHTALYWYRQSLGQGPEFLIYFQGTGAADDSGLPNDRFFAVRPEGSVSTLKIQRTERGDSAVYLCASSLAGDGEQYFGPGTRLTVT.

This clonotype was counted between two and nine times. The chain recombines TRBV30 with TRBJ1-2, with D hard to call. V was cut by 2 bases and J by 7 bases, with 8 bases left in between. The CDR3 totals 11 residues. Germline-derived CDR1 and CDR2 are GTSNPN and SVGIG (reference sequence). The CDR3: CAWSNSVGYTF. The DNA of the CDR3 is TGTGCCTGGAGTAACAGCGTTGGCTACACCTTC.